This paragraph reports one T cell receptor beta chain. The data are from a study of PD-L1 blockade in urothelial cancer. Study-level background: Before enrollment, 0 to 3 chemotherapy regimens had been given to patients. The analyses of blood took place 3 weeks (second dose) and 6 weeks after treatment start.

Clones were read by immunoSEQ multiplex PCR, and TCRdb kept only the in-frame ones, dropping some. The data hold 45,000 to 60,000 clones, with 85% to 90% observed a single time. This sample's time point: peripheral blood 6 weeks after treatment start. The sequences come from PBMCs, collected around atezolizumab (anti-PD-L1) treatment. The TCR sequence derives from a man aged 60 to 75 with urothelial cancer.

CDR3 loop: CAIKRRSPLHF. CDR3 nucleotide sequence: TGTGCCATCAAGCGGCGTTCACCCCTCCACTTT. The chain is built from TRBV6-5 and TRBJ1-6, with D hard to call. CDR1 and CDR2 from the germline V gene are MNHEY and SVGAGI. V dropped 10 bases and J dropped 9 bases, with 10 bases sitting between them. The CDR3 extends over 11 amino acids.